Sequencing of this T cell receptor beta chain was carried out in a study of OX40 agonist ivuxolimab in advanced cancers. Study information: Patient treatment consisted of intravenous ivuxolimab administration every 2 weeks at 0.01 to 10 mg/kg.

Whole-study results and caveats: Normalized expansion of T-cell clones was also low for some nonresponders. Expanded clones tended on average to be more numerous among CD8+ T cells than CD4+.

Libraries were prepared by immunoSEQ multiplex PCR; TCRdb keeps only in-frame clonotypes and omits some of them. This table holds more than 80,000 clones, 90% to 95% found once. CDR1 is MNHEY, CDR2 SMNVEV, per germline (reference sequence). The CDR3 length is 14 residues. Deletions cut 5 bases from V and 0 bases from J, with 10 bases between. Regarding this clone: As yet, its antigen is unknown.

Material: CD4+ or CD8+ T cells sorted from blood, obtained in a trial of the OX40 agonist ivuxolimab. This chain uses TRBV27 with TRBJ1-1; unclear D gene. This clonotype originated in an adult with an advanced solid tumor such as melanoma, head and neck, liver or kidney cancer. Written as DNA, the CDR3 is TGTGCCAGCAGTCCCCTGCCCTTGAACACTGAAGCTTTCTTT. Its translation: CASSPLPLNTEAFF.